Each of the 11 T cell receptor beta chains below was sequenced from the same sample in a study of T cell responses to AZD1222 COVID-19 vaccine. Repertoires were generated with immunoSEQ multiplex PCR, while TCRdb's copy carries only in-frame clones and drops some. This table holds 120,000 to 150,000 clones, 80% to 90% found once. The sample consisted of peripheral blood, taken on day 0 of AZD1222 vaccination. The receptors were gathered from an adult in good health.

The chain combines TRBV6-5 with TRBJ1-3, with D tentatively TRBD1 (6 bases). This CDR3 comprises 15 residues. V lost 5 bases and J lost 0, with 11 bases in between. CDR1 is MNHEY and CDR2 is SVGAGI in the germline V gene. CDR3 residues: CASSLGGFSGNTIYF. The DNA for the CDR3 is TGTGCCAGCAGTCTGGGGGGCTTCTCTGGAAACACCATATATTTT.

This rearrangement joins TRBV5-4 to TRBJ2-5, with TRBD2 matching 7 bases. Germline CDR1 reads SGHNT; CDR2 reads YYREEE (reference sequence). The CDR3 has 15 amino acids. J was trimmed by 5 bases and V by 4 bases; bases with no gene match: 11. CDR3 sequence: CASSLRAGVWETQYF. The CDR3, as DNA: TGTGCCAGCAGCCTCCGGGCGGGAGTTTGGGAGACCCAGTACTTC.

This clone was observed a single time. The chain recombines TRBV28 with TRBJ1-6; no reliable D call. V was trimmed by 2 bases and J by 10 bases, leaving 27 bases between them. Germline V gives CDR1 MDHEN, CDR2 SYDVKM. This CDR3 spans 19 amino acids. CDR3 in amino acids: CASSLIYMGRAQARSPLHF. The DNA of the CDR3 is TGTGCCAGCAGTTTAATTTATATGGGAAGAGCCCAAGCAAGGTCACCCCTCCACTTT.

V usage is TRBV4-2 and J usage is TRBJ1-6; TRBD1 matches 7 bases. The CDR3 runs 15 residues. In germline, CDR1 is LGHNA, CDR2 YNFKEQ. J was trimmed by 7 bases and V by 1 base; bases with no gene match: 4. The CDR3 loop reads CASSQVYRGNSPLHF. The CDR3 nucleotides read TGTGCCAGCAGCCAAGTTTACAGGGGCAATTCACCCCTCCACTTT.

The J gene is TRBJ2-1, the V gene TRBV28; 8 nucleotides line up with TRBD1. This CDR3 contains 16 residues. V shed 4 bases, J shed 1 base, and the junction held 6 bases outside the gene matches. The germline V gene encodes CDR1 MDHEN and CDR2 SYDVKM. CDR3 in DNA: TGTGCCAGCAGTTCTCAGGGGGCGCGGTCCTACAATGAGCAGTTCTTC. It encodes CASSSQGARSYNEQFF.

The CDR3 DNA reads as TGTGCCAGCAGCCAAGGGTTCGGAACATACGAGCAGTACTTC. Its protein product is CASSQGFGTYEQYF. The chain links TRBV4-2 to TRBJ2-7, with D unresolved. Deletions cut 1 base from V and 4 bases from J, with 11 bases between. The germline gives CDR1 LGHNA, CDR2 YNFKEQ. This CDR3 contains 14 residues.

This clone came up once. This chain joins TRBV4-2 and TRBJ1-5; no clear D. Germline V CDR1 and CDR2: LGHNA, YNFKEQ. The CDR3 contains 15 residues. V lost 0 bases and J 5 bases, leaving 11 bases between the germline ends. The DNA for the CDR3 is TGTGCCAGCAGCCAAGAGTCAGGCTCCTATCAGCCCCAGCATTTT. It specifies CASSQESGSYQPQHF.

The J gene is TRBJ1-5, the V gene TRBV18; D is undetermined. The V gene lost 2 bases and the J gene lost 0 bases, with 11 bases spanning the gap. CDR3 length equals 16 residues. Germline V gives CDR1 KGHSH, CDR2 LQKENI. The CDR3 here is CASSPGMLYSNQPQHF. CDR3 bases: TGTGCCAGCTCACCAGGGATGTTATATAGCAATCAGCCCCAGCATTTT.

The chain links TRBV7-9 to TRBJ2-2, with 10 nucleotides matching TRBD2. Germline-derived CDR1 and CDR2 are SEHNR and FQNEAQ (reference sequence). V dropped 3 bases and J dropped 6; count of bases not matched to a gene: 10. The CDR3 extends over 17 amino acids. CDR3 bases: TGTGCCAGCAGCTTTTCTAGCGGGAGACCGAATTCCGGGGAGCTGTTTTTT. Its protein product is CASSFSSGRPNSGELFF.

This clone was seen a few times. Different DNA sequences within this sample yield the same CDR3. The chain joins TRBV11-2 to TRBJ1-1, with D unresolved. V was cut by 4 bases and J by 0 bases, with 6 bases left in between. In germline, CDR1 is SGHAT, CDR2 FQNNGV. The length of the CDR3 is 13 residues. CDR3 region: CASSSSLNTEAFF. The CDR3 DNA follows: TGTGCCAGCAGCTCAAGTCTGAACACTGAAGCTTTCTTT.

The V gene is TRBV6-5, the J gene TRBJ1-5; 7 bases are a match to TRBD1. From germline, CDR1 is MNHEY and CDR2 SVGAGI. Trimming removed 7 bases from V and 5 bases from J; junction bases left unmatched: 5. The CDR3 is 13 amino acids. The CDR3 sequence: CASNPTGDQPQHF. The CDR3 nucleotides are TGTGCCAGCAACCCTACAGGGGATCAGCCCCAGCATTTT.